This paragraph covers one TCR beta chain sequence. Using immunoSEQ multiplex PCR, the repertoire was profiled, and TCRdb retains in-frame clones only, with some absent. The table has 400,000 to 450,000 clones, 90% seen once; the top ten hold 0.6% to 0.7%. In terms of age and location, participants ranged from roughly 18 to 89 years and lived in about two dozen US areas. These data are taken from a study of blood T cell repertoires in COVID-19. Looked up from germline, CDR1 is KGHSH and CDR2 is LQKENI. The CDR3 has 15 amino acids. The ends were cut back, 0 bases at V and 5 bases at J, with 8 bases in the middle.

The chain employs TRBV18 and TRBJ1-6, with no clear D. Sequenced material: PBMCs or T cells enriched from blood (not recorded which). The receptor was isolated from a man between 18 and 35 years old who had recovered from COVID-19. DNA for the CDR3: TGTGCCAGCTCACCACCAGCCGCAAATAATTCACCCCTCCACTTT. Its protein is CASSPPAANNSPLHF.